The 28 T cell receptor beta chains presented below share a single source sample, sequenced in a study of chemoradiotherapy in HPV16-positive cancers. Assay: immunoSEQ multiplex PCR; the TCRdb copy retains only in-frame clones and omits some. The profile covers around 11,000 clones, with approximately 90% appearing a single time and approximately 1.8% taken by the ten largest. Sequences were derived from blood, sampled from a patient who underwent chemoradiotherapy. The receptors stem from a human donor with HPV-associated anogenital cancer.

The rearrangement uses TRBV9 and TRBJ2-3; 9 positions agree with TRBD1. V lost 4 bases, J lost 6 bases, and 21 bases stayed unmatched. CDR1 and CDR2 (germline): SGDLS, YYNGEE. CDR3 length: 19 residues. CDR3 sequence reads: CASSPRTGVFNLRFDTQYF. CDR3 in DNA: TGTGCCAGCAGCCCCCGGACAGGGGTTTTTAACCTTCGTTTCGATACGCAGTATTTT.

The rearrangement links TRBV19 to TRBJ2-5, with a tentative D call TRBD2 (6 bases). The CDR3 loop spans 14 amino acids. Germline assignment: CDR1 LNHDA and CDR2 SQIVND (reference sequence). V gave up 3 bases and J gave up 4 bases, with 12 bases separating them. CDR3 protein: CASSIGGARETQYF. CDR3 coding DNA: TGTGCCAGTAGTATTGGCGGGGCCCGAGAGACCCAGTACTTC.

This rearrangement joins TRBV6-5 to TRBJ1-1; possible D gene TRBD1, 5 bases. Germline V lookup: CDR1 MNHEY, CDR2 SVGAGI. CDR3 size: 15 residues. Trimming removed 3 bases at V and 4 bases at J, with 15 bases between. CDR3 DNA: TGTGCCAGCAGTTATGTGAACAGGATGGGCACTGAAGCTTTCTTT. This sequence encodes CASSYVNRMGTEAFF.

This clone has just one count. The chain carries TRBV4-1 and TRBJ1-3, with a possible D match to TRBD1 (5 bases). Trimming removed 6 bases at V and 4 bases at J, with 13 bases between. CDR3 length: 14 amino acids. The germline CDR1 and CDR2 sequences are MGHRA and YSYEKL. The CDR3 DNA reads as TGCGCCAGCAGTCCGGGACTCTGGGGAAACACCATATATTTT. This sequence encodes CASSPGLWGNTIYF.

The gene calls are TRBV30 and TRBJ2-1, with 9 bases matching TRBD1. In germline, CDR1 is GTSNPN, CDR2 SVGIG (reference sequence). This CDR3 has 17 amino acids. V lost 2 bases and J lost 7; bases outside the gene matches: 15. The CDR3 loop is CAWSLTGQGWAANEQFF. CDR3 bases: TGTGCCTGGAGTTTGACGGGACAGGGATGGGCGGCGAATGAGCAGTTCTTC.

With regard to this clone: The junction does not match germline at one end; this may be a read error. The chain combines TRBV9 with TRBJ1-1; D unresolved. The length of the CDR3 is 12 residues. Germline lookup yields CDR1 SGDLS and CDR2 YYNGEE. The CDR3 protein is CASSVVYGEAFF. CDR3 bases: TGTGCCAGCAGCGTAGTTTATGGCGAGGCCTTTTTT.

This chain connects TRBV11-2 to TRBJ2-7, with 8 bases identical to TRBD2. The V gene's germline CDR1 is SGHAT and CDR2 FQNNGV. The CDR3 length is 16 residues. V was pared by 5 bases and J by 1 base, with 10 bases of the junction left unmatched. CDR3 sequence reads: CASSPGGGRDSYEQYF. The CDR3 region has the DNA TGTGCCAGCAGCCCCGGGGGGGGGCGTGATTCCTACGAGCAGTACTTC.

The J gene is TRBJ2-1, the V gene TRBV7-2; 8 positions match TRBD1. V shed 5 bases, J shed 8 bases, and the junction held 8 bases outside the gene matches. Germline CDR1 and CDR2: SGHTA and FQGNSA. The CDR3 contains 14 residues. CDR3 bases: TGTGCCAGCAGCCCTTGGACAGGGAGCGATGAGCAGTTCTTC. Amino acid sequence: CASSPWTGSDEQFF.

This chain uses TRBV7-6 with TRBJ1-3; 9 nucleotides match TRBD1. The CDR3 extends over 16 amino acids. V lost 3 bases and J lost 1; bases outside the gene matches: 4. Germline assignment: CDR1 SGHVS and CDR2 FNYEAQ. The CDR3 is CASSLAGTGSGNTIYF. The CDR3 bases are TGTGCCAGCAGCTTGGCCGGGACAGGGTCTGGAAACACCATATATTTT.

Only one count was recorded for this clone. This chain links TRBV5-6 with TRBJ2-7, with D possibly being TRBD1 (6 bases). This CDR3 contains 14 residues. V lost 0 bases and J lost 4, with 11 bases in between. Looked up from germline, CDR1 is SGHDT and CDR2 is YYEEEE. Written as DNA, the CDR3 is TGTGCCAGCAGCTTGGCAGGGGTGGGATACGAGCAGTACTTC. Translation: CASSLAGVGYEQYF. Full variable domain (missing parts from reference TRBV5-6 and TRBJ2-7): DAGVTQSPTHLIKTRGQQVTLRCSPKSGHDTVSWYQQALGQGPQFIFQYYEEEERQRGNFPDRFSGHQFPNYSSELNVNALLLGDSALYLCASSLAGVGYEQYFGPGTRLTVT.

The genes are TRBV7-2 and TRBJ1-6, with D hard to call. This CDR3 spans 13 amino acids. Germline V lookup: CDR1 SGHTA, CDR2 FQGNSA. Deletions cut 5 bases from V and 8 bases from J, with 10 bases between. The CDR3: CASSLDHDSPLHF. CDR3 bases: TGTGCCAGCAGCCTAGATCACGATTCACCCCTCCACTTT.

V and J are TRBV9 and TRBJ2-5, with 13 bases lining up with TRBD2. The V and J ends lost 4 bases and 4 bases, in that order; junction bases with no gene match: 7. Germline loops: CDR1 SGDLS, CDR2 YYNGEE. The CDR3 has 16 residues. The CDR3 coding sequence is TGTGCCAGCAGCAAATCCGGGACTAGCGGGGCAGAGACCCAGTACTTC. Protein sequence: CASSKSGTSGAETQYF.

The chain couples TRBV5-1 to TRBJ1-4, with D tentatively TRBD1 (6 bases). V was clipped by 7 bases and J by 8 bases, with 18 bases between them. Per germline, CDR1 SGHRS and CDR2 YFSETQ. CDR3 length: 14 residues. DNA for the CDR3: TGCGCCAGCGCCCTACAGGGTCTACGGGAAAAACTGTTTTTT. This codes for CASALQGLREKLFF.

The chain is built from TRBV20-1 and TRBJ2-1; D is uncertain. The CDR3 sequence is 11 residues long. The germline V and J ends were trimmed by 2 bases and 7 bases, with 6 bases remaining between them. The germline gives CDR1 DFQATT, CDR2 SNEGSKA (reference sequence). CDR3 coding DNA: TGCAGTGCTAGATCTGGGAATGAGCAGTTCTTC. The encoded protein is CSARSGNEQFF.

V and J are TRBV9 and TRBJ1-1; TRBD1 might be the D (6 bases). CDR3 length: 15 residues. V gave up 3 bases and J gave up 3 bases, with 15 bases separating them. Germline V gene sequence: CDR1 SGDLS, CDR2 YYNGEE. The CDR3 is CASSAGGRHDTEAFF. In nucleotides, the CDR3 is TGTGCCAGCAGCGCGGGGGGGCGACACGACACTGAAGCTTTCTTT.

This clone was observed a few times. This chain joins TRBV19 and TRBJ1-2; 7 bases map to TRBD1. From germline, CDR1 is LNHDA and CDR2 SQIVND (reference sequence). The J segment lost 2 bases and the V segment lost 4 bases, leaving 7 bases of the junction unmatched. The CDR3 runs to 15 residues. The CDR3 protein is CASSRPGQMNYGYTF. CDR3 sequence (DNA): TGTGCCAGTAGTAGGCCGGGACAGATGAACTATGGCTACACCTTC.

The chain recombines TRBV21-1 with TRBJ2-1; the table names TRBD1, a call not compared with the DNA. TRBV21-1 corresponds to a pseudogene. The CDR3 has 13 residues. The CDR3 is CASSKRGRAPRFF. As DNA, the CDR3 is TGTGCCAGCAGCAAAAGGGGAAGGGCCCCTCGGTTCTTC.

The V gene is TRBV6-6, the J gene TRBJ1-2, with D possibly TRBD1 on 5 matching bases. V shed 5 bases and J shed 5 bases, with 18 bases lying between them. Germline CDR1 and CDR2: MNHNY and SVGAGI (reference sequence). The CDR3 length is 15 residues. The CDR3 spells CASSKTTGGEYGYTF. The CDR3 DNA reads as TGTGCCAGCAGTAAAACCACGGGGGGGGAGTATGGCTACACCTTC.

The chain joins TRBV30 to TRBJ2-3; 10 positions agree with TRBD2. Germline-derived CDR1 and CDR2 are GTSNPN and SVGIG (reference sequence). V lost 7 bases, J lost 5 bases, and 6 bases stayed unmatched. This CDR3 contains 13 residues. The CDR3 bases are TGTGCCTTTAGCGGGGGGTATAGAGATACGCAGTATTTT. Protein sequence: CAFSGGYRDTQYF.

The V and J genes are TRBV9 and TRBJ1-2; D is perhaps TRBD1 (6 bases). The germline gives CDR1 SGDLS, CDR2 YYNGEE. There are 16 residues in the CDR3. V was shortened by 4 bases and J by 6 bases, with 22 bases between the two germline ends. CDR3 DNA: TGTGCCAGCAGCCCTAAACACCTCGGGACATTCGATGGCTACACCTTC. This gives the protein CASSPKHLGTFDGYTF.

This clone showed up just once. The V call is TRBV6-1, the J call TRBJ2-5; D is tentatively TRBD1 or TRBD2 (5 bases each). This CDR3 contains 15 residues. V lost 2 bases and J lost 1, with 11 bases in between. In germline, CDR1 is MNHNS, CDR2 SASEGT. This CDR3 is CASSEISGTQETQYF. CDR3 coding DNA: TGTGCCAGCAGTGAAATTTCCGGGACCCAAGAGACCCAGTACTTC.

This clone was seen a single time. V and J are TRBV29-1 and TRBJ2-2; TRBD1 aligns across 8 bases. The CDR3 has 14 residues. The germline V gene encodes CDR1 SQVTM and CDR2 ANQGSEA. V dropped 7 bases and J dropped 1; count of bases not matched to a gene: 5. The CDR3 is CSADRGVNTGELFF. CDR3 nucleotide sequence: TGCAGCGCCGACAGGGGAGTGAACACCGGGGAGCTGTTTTTT.

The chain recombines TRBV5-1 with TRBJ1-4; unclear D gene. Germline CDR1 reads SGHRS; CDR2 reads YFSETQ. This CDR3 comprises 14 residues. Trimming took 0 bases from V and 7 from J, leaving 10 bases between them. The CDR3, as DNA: TGCGCCAGCAGCTTGGGCGTCAGAGGTGAAAAACTGTTTTTT. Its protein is CASSLGVRGEKLFF. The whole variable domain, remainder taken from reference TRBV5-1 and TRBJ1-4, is KAGVTQTPRYLIKTRGQQVTLSCSPISGHRSVSWYQQTPGQGLQFLFEYFSETQRNKGNFPGRFSGRQFSNSRSEMNVSTLELGDSALYLCASSLGVRGEKLFFGSGTQLSVL.

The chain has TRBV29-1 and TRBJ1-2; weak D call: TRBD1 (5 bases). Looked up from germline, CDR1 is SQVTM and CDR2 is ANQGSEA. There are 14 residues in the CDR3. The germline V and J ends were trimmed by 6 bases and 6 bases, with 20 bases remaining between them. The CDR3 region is CSVYPRDGLDGYTF. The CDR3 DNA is TGCAGCGTCTACCCTCGGGACGGTCTAGATGGCTACACCTTC.

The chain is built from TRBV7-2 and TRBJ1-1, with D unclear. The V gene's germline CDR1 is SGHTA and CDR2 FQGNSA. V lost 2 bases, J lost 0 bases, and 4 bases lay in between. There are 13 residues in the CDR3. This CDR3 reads CASSLSVNTEAFF. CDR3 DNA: TGTGCCAGCAGCTTATCGGTGAACACTGAAGCTTTCTTT.

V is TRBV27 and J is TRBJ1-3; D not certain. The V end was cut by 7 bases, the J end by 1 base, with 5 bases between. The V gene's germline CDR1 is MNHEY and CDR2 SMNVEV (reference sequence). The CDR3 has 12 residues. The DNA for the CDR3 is TGTGCCAGCATGTCGTCTGGAAACACCATATATTTT. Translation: CASMSSGNTIYF.

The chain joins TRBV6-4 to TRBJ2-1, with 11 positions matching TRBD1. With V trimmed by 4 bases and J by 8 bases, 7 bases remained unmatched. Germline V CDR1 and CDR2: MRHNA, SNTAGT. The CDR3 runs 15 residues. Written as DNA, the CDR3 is TGTGCCAGCAGTGCCGTCGGGACAGGGGGAGATGAGCAGTTCTTC. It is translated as CASSAVGTGGDEQFF.

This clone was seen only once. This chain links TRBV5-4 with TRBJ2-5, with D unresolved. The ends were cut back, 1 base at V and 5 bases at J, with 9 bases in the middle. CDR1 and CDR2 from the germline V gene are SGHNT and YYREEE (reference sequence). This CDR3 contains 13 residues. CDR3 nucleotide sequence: TGTGCCAGCAGCTTGTGGGCCAGGGAGACCCAGTACTTC. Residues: CASSLWARETQYF.